This T cell receptor (beta chain) was sequenced for a study of identical twins listed by TCRdb under 2016. About the full investigation: TCR alpha and beta repertoires from monozygotic twins, unrelated adults of various ages and cord blood were deep-sequenced to test whether fetal clonotypes persist. Replicate twin experiments were performed at different times using different library preparation protocols to rule out contamination.

This clonotype was seen once. It lacks a known antigen. Within one base of it there is no much larger clone, and no base qualities were kept. Weak support is all one read offers. The library came from 5' RACE. Sequencing was performed on an Illumina HiSeq 2000. A universal primer binding site was added through template switching, and the final cDNA carried a unique molecular identifier so that TCR cDNA molecules could be counted accurately. Specific primers in the conserved constant-segment region were used to synthesize first-strand cDNA for the TCR alpha and beta chains. To control for contamination, every cDNA library was double barcoded, receiving both a SMART-Mk sample barcode and Illumina barcodes. TruSeq adapter sequences, together with Illumina sample barcodes, were added in two successive PCR steps. TCR alpha and beta cDNA libraries were sequenced on the Illumina HiSeq platform with custom primers. On the authors' methods: MiGEC was used to process raw reads and extract unique molecular identifiers, and MiXCR was used to find CDR3 positions. Recombination models were inferred per individual with the repgenHMM and IGoR tools using an EM algorithm. Shared clonotypes were analyzed with the tcR package in R, and sharing was normalized by the product of cloneset sizes. Out-of-frame nonproductive sequences were analyzed to study raw recombination free of thymic and clonal selection effects. TCRdb took the public reads, trimmed them with fastp at Q25, ran MiXCR for clone calling and kept in-frame beta chains. Each CDR3 protein gets just one entry, which takes the most common genes and DNA from the rows behind it. None of the V and J calls come from the authors' own analysis; TCRdb made them. In all, the sample holds about 340,000 distinct CDR3 sequences, and about 12% of those were seen once. The ten largest make up around 7.2% of the sample.

General conclusions and limits of the study: In beta out-of-frame sequences, excess twin sharing was weaker, because having fewer shared sequences lowered the signal-to-noise ratio. Fewer insertions were carried by abundant cord blood beta clonotypes; a weaker similar trend was observed in young adult naive repertoires, while no such trend was observed in memory repertoires. Because the same donors could not be followed over many years, conclusions were based on cross-sectional statistical analysis. Zero-insertion analyses could be partly confounded by invariant T cells such as MAIT and iNKT, although diverse VJ usage argued against such confounding for most clonotypes. Compared with coincidental sharing between unrelated individuals, out-of-frame TCR alpha sequences shared between twins showed an excess of sequences with low generation probability. In monozygotic twins, out-of-frame TCR alpha sharing was systematically underestimated by recombination models, although the models agreed with sharing between unrelated individuals.

Every donor in the study was a healthy Caucasian. Three pairs of female monozygotic twins, all aged about 18 to 30 years, were included in the twin cohort. CD4+ and CD8+ T cell populations were isolated with positive isolation kits from Invitrogen. Trimming removed 6 bases from V and 6 bases from J, leaving 9 bases between the germline ends. Based on the germline V gene (reference sequence), the CDR1 and CDR2 sequences are DFQATT and SNEGSKA. The cysteine opens and the phenylalanine closes a CDR3 of 11 amino acids. Left in the record is the CDR3 DNA by itself, 33 bases read in frame from the first base. These data also featured in a second study, about yellow fever vaccine responses in identical twins. Taken from the second paper: The T cell response to vaccination in identical twins was reported by the authors to appear partly convergent and partly personalized. In the study, vaccine-responding T cell clones were precisely tracked in identical twins.

The sequence links TRBV20-1 to TRBJ2-4; the D gene is not confidently resolved. The sequenced sample was CD8+ T cells sorted from blood. This receptor was taken from a young woman in good health. The DNA is as follows: TGCAGTGCGGAGTTGGTAAACATTCAGTACTTC. Protein translation: CSAELVNIQYF.